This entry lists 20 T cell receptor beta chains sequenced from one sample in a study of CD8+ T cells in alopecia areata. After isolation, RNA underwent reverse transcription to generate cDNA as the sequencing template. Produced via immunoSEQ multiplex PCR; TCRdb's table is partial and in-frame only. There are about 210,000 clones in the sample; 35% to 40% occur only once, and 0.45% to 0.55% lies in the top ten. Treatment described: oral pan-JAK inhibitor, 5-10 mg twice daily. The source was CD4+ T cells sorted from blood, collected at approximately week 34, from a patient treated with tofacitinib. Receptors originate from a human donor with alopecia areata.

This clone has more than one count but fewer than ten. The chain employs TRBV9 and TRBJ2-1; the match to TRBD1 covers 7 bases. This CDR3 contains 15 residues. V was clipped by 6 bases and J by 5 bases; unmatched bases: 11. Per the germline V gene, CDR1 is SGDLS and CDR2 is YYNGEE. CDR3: CASTLAGTEDNEQFF. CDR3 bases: TGTGCCAGCACCCTTGCCGGGACAGAGGACAATGAGCAGTTCTTC.

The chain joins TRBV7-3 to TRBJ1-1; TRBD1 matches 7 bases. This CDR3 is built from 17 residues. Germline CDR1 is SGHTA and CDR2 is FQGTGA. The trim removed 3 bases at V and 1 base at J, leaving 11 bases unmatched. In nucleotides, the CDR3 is TGTGCCAGCAGCTTGCGTCCTTCGGGACAGTGGAACACTGAAGCTTTCTTT. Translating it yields CASSLRPSGQWNTEAFF.

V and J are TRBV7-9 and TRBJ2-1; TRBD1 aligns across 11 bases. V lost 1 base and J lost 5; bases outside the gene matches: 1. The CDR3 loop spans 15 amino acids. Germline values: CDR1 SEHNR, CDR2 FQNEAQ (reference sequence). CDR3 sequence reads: CASSLVDRGHNEQFF. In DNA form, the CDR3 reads TGTGCCAGCAGCTTAGTGGACAGGGGGCACAATGAGCAGTTCTTC. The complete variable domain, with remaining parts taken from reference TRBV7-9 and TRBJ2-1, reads DTGVSQNPRHKITKRGQNVTFRCDPISEHNRLYWYRQTLGQGPEFLTYFQNEAQLEKSRLLSDRFSAERPKGSFSTLEIQRTEQGDSAMYLCASSLVDRGHNEQFFGPGTRLTVL.

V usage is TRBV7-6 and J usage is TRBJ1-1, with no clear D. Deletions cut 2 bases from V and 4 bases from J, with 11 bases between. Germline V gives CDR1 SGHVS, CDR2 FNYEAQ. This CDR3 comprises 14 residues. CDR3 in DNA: TGTGCCAGCAGCTTACCGGGGTCAGGCACTGAAGCTTTCTTT. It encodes CASSLPGSGTEAFF. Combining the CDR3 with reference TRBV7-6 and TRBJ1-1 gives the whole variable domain GAGVSQSPRYKVTKRGQDVALRCDPISGHVSLYWYRQALGQGPEFLTYFNYEAQQDKSGLPNDRFSAERPEGSISTLTIQRTEQRDSAMYRCASSLPGSGTEAFFGQGTRLTVV.

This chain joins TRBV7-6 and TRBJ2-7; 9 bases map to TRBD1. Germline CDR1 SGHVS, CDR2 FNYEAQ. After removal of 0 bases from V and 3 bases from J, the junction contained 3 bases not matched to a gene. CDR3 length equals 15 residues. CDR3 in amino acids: CASSLAGTGSYEQYF. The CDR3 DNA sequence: TGTGCCAGCAGCTTAGCCGGGACAGGGAGCTACGAGCAGTACTTC.

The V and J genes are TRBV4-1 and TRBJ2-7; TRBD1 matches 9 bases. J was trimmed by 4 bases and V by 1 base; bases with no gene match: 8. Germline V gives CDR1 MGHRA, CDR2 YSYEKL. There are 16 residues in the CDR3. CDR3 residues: CASSQGSGQGRYEQYF. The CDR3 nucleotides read TGCGCCAGCAGCCAAGGGAGTGGACAGGGGAGATACGAGCAGTACTTC.

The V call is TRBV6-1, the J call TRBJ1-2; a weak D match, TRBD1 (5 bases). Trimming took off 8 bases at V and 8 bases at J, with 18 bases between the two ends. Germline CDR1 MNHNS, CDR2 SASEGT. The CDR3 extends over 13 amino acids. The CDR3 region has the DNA TGTGCCAGCCGGGACTTTCCCTCAGGGGGCTACACCTTC. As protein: CASRDFPSGGYTF.

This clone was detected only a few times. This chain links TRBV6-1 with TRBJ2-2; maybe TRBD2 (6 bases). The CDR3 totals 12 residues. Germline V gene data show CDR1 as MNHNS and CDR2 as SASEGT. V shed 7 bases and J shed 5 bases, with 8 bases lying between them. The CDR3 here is CASMGGTGELFF. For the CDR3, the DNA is TGTGCCAGCATGGGGGGAACCGGGGAGCTGTTTTTT.

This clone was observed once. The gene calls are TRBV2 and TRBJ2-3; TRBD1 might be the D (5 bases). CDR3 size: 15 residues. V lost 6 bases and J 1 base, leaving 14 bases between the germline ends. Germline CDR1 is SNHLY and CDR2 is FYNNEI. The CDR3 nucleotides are TGTGCCAGCAGAACCGGACAAGGAGGCACAGATACGCAGTATTTT. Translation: CASRTGQGGTDTQYF.

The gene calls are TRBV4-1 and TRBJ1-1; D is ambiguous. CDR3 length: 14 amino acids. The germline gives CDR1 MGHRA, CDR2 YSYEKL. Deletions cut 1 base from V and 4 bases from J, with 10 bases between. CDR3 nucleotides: TGCGCCAGCAGCCAAGGCTGGACTGCCACTGAAGCTTTCTTT. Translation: CASSQGWTATEAFF.

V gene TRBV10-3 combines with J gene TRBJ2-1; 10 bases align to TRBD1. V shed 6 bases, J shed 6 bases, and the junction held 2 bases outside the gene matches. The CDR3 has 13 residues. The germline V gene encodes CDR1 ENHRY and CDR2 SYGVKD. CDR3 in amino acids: CAIRWTGGNEQFF. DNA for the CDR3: TGTGCCATCAGATGGACAGGGGGCAATGAGCAGTTCTTC.

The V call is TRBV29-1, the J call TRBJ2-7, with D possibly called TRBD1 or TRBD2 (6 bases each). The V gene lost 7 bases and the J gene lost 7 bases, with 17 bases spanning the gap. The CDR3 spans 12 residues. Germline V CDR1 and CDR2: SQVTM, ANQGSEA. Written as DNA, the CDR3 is TGCAGCGCCAAACGGGGGCATGAGGAGCAGTACTTC. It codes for CSAKRGHEEQYF.

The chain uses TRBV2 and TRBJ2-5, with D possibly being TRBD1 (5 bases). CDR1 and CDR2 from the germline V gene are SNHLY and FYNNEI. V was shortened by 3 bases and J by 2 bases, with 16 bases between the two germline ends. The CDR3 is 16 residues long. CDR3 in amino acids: CASSEWGQTAQETQYF. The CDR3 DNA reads TGTGCCAGCAGTGAGTGGGGCCAGACCGCACAAGAGACCCAGTACTTC.

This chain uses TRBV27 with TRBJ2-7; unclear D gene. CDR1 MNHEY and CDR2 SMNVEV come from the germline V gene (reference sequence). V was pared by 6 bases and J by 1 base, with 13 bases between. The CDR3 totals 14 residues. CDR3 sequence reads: CASSLAYQSYEQYF. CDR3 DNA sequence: TGTGCCAGCAGCCTGGCCTATCAATCCTACGAGCAGTACTTC.

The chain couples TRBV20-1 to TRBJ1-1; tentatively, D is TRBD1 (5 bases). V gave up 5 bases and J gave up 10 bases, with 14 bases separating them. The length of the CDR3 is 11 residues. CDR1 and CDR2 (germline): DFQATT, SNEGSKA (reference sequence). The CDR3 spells CSAPGHRSAFF. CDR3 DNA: TGCAGTGCTCCGGGGCATCGGTCAGCTTTCTTT.

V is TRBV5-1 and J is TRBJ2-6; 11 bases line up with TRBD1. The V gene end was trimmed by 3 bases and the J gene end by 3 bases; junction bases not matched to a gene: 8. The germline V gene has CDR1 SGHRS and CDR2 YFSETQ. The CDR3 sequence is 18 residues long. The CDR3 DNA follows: TGCGCCAGCAGCTCCTGGACAGGGGGCGCTTTTGGGGCCAACGTCCTGACTTTC. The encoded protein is CASSSWTGGAFGANVLTF.

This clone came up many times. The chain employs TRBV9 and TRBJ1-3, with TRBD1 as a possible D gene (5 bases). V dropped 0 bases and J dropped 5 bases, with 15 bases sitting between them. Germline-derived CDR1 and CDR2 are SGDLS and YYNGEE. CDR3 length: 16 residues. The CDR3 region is CASSVGPGQLRNTIYF. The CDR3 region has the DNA TGTGCCAGCAGCGTAGGGCCTGGACAATTAAGAAACACCATATATTTT. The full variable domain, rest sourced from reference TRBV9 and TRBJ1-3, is DSGVTQTPKHLITATGQRVTLRCSPRSGDLSVYWYQQSLDQGLQFLIQYYNGEERAKGNILERFSAQQFPDLHSELNLSSLELGDSALYFCASSVGPGQLRNTIYFGEGSWLTVV.

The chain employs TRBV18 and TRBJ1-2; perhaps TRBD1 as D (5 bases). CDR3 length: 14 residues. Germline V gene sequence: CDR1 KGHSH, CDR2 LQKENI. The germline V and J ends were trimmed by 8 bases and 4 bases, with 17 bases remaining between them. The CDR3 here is CASTRGDGLYGYTF. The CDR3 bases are TGTGCCAGCACCAGAGGGGATGGGCTCTATGGCTACACCTTC.

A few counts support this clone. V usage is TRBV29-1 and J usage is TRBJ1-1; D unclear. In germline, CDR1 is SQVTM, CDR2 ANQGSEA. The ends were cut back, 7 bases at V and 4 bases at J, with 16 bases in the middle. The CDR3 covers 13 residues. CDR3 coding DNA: TGCAGCGCTCGGACCGAAGTGTCCACTGAAGCTTTCTTT. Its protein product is CSARTEVSTEAFF.

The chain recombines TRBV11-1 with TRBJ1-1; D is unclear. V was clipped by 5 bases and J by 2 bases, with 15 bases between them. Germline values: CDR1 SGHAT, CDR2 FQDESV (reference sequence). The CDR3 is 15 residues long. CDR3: CASSRAVRENTEAFF. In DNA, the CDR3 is TGTGCCAGCAGCCGAGCGGTCCGGGAAAACACTGAAGCTTTCTTT.